The next 4 T cell receptor beta chains were all read from a single sample in a study of cytomegalovirus exposure and HLA in healthy donors. PCR was performed using 60 Vbeta and 13 Jbeta primers. Produced via immunoSEQ multiplex PCR; TCRdb's table is partial and in-frame only. This table has about 170,000 clones, over 75% appearing once. Sequencing was performed on PBMCs. These receptors came from a woman aged 45 to 65 in good health and CMV-seropositive.

The chain links TRBV6-1 to TRBJ2-1; D is undetermined. The germline V and J ends were trimmed by 2 bases and 9 bases, with 8 bases remaining between them. From germline, CDR1 is MNHNS and CDR2 SASEGT. The CDR3 is made up of 12 amino acids. CDR3 nucleotides: TGTGCCAGCAGTGAATCCGTGTTTGAGCAGTTCTTC. Its translation: CASSESVFEQFF.

The chain carries TRBV29-1 and TRBJ2-1; D remains ambiguous. V was shortened by 6 bases and J by 3 bases, with 6 bases between the two germline ends. The germline CDR1 and CDR2 sequences are SQVTM and ANQGSEA. The CDR3 covers 11 residues. CDR3 DNA: TGCAGCGTCGAGGTCTACAATGAGCAGTTCTTC. This gives the protein CSVEVYNEQFF.

V is TRBV4-2 and J is TRBJ1-3; D unresolved. Trimming cost V 5 bases and J 0 bases, with 11 bases left between them. Looked up from germline, CDR1 is LGHNA and CDR2 is YNFKEQ. The CDR3 is 15 amino acids. The CDR3 coding sequence is TGTGCCAGCAGCGCCAAACAGCTCTCTGGAAACACCATATATTTT. This sequence encodes CASSAKQLSGNTIYF.

The chain links TRBV10-2 to TRBJ1-5, with D hard to call. The V gene lost 0 bases and the J gene lost 0 bases, with 15 bases spanning the gap. CDR1 is WSHSY, CDR2 SAAADI, per germline. This CDR3 comprises 18 residues. CDR3 nucleotides: TGCGCCAGCAGTGAGTCGATAGGACTGGCTTATAGCAATCAGCCCCAGCATTTT. This codes for CASSESIGLAYSNQPQHF.